The following is a TCR beta chain sequence with its context. This clonotype was counted a few times. This receptor's antigen is unknown. Per-base quality was not reported, and no clone a single base away is much larger than it. The sample originates from a study of blood T cells in healthy people across ages (dated by TCRdb to between 2014 and 2017). Concerning the study at large: In model experiments, template switching captured about one uniquely barcoded TCR beta cDNA molecule for every two T cells. To avoid experimental bias, donors of different ages were spread randomly across the sequencing lanes. The study measured age-related changes in TCR beta repertoire diversity using deep sequencing normalized with unique cDNA molecular identifiers. The donors were divided into four age groups: young (average around 15 years), middle-aged (about 39), aged (approximately 62) and long-lived (roughly 86). The study analyzed two additional independent replicas of 1 million unique cDNA reads from the same blood draw for two donors, one aged 18 to 30 and one aged 80 or older.

Reading the germline V gene gives CDR1 MNHEY and CDR2 SVGEGT. Trimming at the junction amounts to 4 bases on V and 7 bases on J, and the germline ends lie 14 bases apart. From cysteine to phenylalanine, the CDR3 is 13 amino acids long. Here the CDR3 DNA is all that survives: 39 bases in frame from base 1. Study-wide findings and limitations: Because profiling used bulk unsorted PBMCs, naive and antigen-experienced compartments could not be compared conclusively. The percentage of naive T cells measured by flow cytometry correlated strongly with observed TCR beta diversity. Donor CMV infection status was unknown, potentially confounding age-related changes in expanded clonotypes. Observed TCR beta diversity per million T cells fell roughly linearly with age, and a significant reduction was already apparent by age roughly 40. Compared with the aged group, more naive CD4+ T cells, fewer expanded clones and increased TCR diversity were shown by the long-lived group, suggesting age selection. Estimates of total diversity based on one million sequenced T cells were considered lower bounds and underestimates.

Library preparation used 5' RACE. TCRdb lists the instrument as Illumina HiSeq 2500. A second PCR of roughly 6 to 11 cycles was performed with a sample-barcoded 5' primer and a J-beta primer mix. A template-switch 5' adaptor carrying 12 random nucleotides introduced a unique molecular identifier onto each TCR beta cDNA molecule. At least 2.5 million CDR3-containing paired-end reads were obtained from each sample. All of the RNA was converted into first-strand cDNA using the Mint cDNA synthesis kit, with a TRBC-specific oligonucleotide serving as the primer. All cDNA was treated with uracil-DNA glycosylase and then went through a first 18-cycle PCR with the universal primers M1SS and BC2_uni_R. On the authors' methods: Each sample was normalized by randomly selecting 1 million high-quality reads, each carrying a distinct molecular identifier. Reads with shared molecular identifiers were discarded instead of being binned into consensus sequences. MiTCR, run with a Q25 quality threshold and the strictest error-elimination algorithm, handled CDR3 identification, clonotype clustering and error correction. A nonparametric unseen species model with Euler transformation was used to estimate a lower bound on total TCR beta diversity. TCRdb's own reprocessing of the public reads used fastp at Q25 and MiXCR and kept productive beta chains. Duplicate CDR3 protein sequences are folded into a single record with the most common DNA and genes. TCRdb, rather than the study authors, made the V and J calls. Across this sample there are hundreds of thousands of distinct CDR3 sequences, with under 45% seen only once. The top ten hold roughly 19% of the sample.

The donors were roughly 40 Caucasian individuals from Russia, aged roughly 6 to 100 years, who were systemically healthy. About 10 milliliters of peripheral blood were collected from each donor into EDTA-treated Vacutainer tubes. PBMCs were isolated by Ficoll-Paque density-gradient centrifugation, with at least 6 million obtained per sample. Trizol reagent was used to extract total RNA from the PBMCs, yielding at least 6 micrograms per sample. Naive CD45RAhigh/CD27high T cell percentages were measured by flow cytometry on a PBMC aliquot from every donor. Recombination linked TRBV6-2 or TRBV6-3 to TRBJ2-7; the D gene is unclear. The material sequenced was blood. The receptor's source is a man aged 55-75 years in good health. The sequenced DNA: TGTGCCAGCAGTTCAGTCCAGCGTGGTGAGCAGTACTTC. This gives the protein CASSSVQRGEQYF.